A single sample is the source of the 18 T cell receptor beta chains below, sequenced in a study of blood T cell repertoires in COVID-19. Sequencing used immunoSEQ multiplex PCR; TCRdb keeps in-frame clones, though not all of them. The table lists 200,000 to 250,000 clones, around nine tenths of them singletons. The sample taken for sequencing was PBMCs or T cells enriched from blood (not recorded which). All receptors derive from a woman under 40 who had been exposed to COVID-19.

This chain joins TRBV30 and TRBJ2-6, with a tentative D call TRBD1 (6 bases). Per the germline V gene, CDR1 is GTSNPN and CDR2 is SVGIG (reference sequence). The V end lost 3 bases, the J end lost 0 bases, and 15 bases lay between the germline ends. The length of the CDR3 is 17 residues. The CDR3: CAWSNRALHSGANVLTF. CDR3 coding DNA: TGTGCCTGGAGCAACAGGGCTCTCCACTCTGGGGCCAACGTCCTGACTTTC. The full variable domain, completed using reference TRBV30 and TRBJ2-6, is SQTIHQWPATLVQPVGSPLSLECTVEGTSNPNLYWYRQAAGRGLQLLFYSVGIGQISSEVPQNLSASRPQDRQFILSSKKLLLSDSGFYLCAWSNRALHSGANVLTFGAGSRLTVL.

This clone was recorded a few times. The chain uses TRBV11-2 and TRBJ2-1; TRBD2 matches at 11 bases. V lost 1 base to trimming and J lost 9 bases; unmatched junction nucleotides: 14. The CDR3 is 18 amino acids. The germline V gene has CDR1 SGHAT and CDR2 FQNNGV. This CDR3 reads CASSLGLAGIRTMGEQFF. Written as DNA, the CDR3 is TGTGCCAGCAGCTTAGGACTAGCGGGAATTCGGACGATGGGTGAGCAGTTCTTC. Full variable domain (missing parts from reference TRBV11-2 and TRBJ2-1): EAGVAQSPRYKIIEKRQSVAFWCNPISGHATLYWYQQILGQGPKLLIQFQNNGVVDDSQLPKDRFSAERLKGVDSTLKIQPAKLEDSAVYLCASSLGLAGIRTMGEQFFGPGTRLTVL.

The V and J genes are TRBV11-2 and TRBJ1-6; possible D gene TRBD1, 5 bases. The CDR3 totals 12 residues. V was trimmed by 5 bases and J by 9 bases, leaving 8 bases between them. The V gene's germline CDR1 is SGHAT and CDR2 FQNNGV. This CDR3 reads CASSGGVSPLHF. The CDR3 DNA is TGTGCCAGCAGCGGAGGGGTTTCACCCCTCCACTTT. Full variable domain (remainder filled in from reference TRBV11-2 and TRBJ1-6): EAGVAQSPRYKIIEKRQSVAFWCNPISGHATLYWYQQILGQGPKLLIQFQNNGVVDDSQLPKDRFSAERLKGVDSTLKIQPAKLEDSAVYLCASSGGVSPLHFGNGTRLTVT.

V usage is TRBV2 and J usage is TRBJ1-2; 8 bases are a match to TRBD1. Germline CDR1 and CDR2: SNHLY and FYNNEI. The V segment lost 2 bases and the J segment 4 bases; nucleotides outside the gene matches: 6. The CDR3 sequence is 15 residues long. DNA for the CDR3: TGTGCCAGCAGTGAAACAGGACAGGGAATCTATGGCTACACCTTC. Translating it yields CASSETGQGIYGYTF. The full variable domain, with the rest looked up from reference TRBV2 and TRBJ1-2, is EPEVTQTPSHQVTQMGQEVILRCVPISNHLYFYWYRQILGQKVEFLVSFYNNEISEKSEIFDDQFSVERPDGSNFTLKIRSTKLEDSAMYFCASSETGQGIYGYTFGSGTRLTVV.

The rearrangement uses TRBV12-3 or TRBV12-4 and TRBJ2-3, with no clear D. Trimming stripped 7 bases from V and 6 bases from J, with 14 bases between. The CDR3 runs to 13 residues. The CDR3 protein is CASMTPVSDTQYF. CDR3 DNA: TGTGCCAGCATGACTCCGGTGTCGGATACGCAGTATTTT.

In DNA form, the CDR3 reads TGTGCCAGCAGTGATACGGGACTCCCCTACGAGCAGTACTTC. As protein: CASSDTGLPYEQYF. The rearrangement joins TRBV6-1 to TRBJ2-7; possible D gene TRBD2, 6 bases. Germline values: CDR1 MNHNS, CDR2 SASEGT. The V end lost 3 bases, the J end lost 2 bases, and 11 bases lay between the germline ends. This CDR3 has 14 amino acids.

This sequence joins TRBV4-2 and TRBJ2-2, with 7 bases lining up with TRBD1. CDR1 and CDR2 (germline): LGHNA, YNFKEQ. With 1 base clipped from V and 7 bases from J, the junction kept 3 bases outside the gene matches. This CDR3 region has 14 residues. The CDR3 DNA follows: TGTGCCAGCAGCCAAGGACAGGGCAACGGGGAGCTGTTTTTT. It specifies CASSQGQGNGELFF.

The table lists this clone with many counts. The chain combines TRBV5-1 with TRBJ1-2; the D gene is possibly TRBD1 (6 bases). From germline, CDR1 is SGHRS and CDR2 YFSETQ. V shed 6 bases and J shed 2 bases, with 17 bases lying between them. CDR3 size: 15 residues. CDR3 DNA: TGCGCCAGCAAACGGGGTCTGAGGGGGAACTATGGCTACACCTTC. Encoded protein: CASKRGLRGNYGYTF.

The table lists this clone with a few counts. The rearrangement links TRBV4-1 to TRBJ2-7, with a tentative D call TRBD2 (5 bases). Trimming shortened V by 8 bases and J by 7 bases, and 12 bases separated the two germline ends. The CDR3 loop spans 11 amino acids. Germline V CDR1 and CDR2: MGHRA, YSYEKL. The CDR3 sequence: CASGWSGEQYF. CDR3 DNA: TGCGCCAGCGGATGGTCGGGAGAGCAGTACTTC.

The J gene is TRBJ2-1, the V gene TRBV28, with 9 bases that match TRBD2. The V segment lost 3 bases and the J segment 4 bases; nucleotides outside the gene matches: 7. Per germline, CDR1 MDHEN and CDR2 SYDVKM. This CDR3 contains 16 residues. The CDR3 loop reads CASSFGSGRRYNEQFF. In DNA form, the CDR3 reads TGTGCCAGCAGTTTCGGGAGCGGGAGGAGGTACAATGAGCAGTTCTTC. Together with reference TRBV28 and TRBJ2-1, the CDR3 gives the full variable domain: DVKVTQSSRYLVKRTGEKVFLECVQDMDHENMFWYRQDPGLGLRLIYFSYDVKMKEKGDIPEGYSVSREKKERFSLILESASTNQTSMYLCASSFGSGRRYNEQFFGPGTRLTVL.

This clone was observed a few times. The chain combines TRBV25-1 with TRBJ2-3; D gene ambiguous. The germline V gene has CDR1 MGHDK and CDR2 SYGVNS. The V end was cut by 7 bases, the J end by 6 bases, with 8 bases between. CDR3 length: 11 amino acids. The CDR3 sequence: CASILPDTQYF. The CDR3 DNA sequence: TGTGCCAGCATTCTACCCGATACGCAGTATTTT.

This clone was seen a few times. The chain has TRBV2 and TRBJ1-6, with D unclear. Trimming pared 6 bases from V and 6 bases from J, leaving 15 bases between. Per the germline V gene, CDR1 is SNHLY and CDR2 is FYNNEI. The CDR3 runs 15 residues. The CDR3 DNA reads as TGTGCCAGCAGCTTCACCGGGGAAGGTAATTCACCCCTCCACTTT. This codes for CASSFTGEGNSPLHF.

Only one count was recorded for this clone. This chain links TRBV28 with TRBJ1-3; possibly TRBD1 for D (6 bases). Trimming stripped 4 bases from V and 6 bases from J, with 10 bases between. CDR3 length: 13 residues. Germline V gives CDR1 MDHEN, CDR2 SYDVKM. CDR3 in amino acids: CASSSGVENTIYF. In nucleotides, the CDR3 is TGTGCCAGCAGTTCAGGGGTGGAAAACACCATATATTTT.

This clone was seen once. The chain carries TRBV3-1 (or the pseudogene TRBV3-2) and TRBJ2-7; TRBD2 agrees at 13 bases. The CDR3 spans 18 residues. Losses at the gene ends were 1 base for V and 4 bases for J; bases not matched to a gene: 10. Germline V lookup: CDR1 LGHDT, CDR2 YNNKEL (reference sequence). The CDR3 protein is CASSQGLAGGLRGYEQYF. The CDR3 bases are TGTGCCAGCAGCCAAGGACTAGCGGGAGGATTAAGGGGGTACGAGCAGTACTTC.

This clone was observed a single time. This sequence joins TRBV30 and TRBJ2-7; 9 bases align to TRBD1. Germline loops: CDR1 GTSNPN, CDR2 SVGIG (reference sequence). The CDR3 runs to 14 residues. V gave up 0 bases and J gave up 6 bases; unmatched junction bases: 6. The CDR3 coding sequence is TGTGCCTGGAGTGTTAGGACAGGGGTAAGCGAGCAGTACTTC. Protein product: CAWSVRTGVSEQYF. The full variable domain, rest sourced from reference TRBV30 and TRBJ2-7, is SQTIHQWPATLVQPVGSPLSLECTVEGTSNPNLYWYRQAAGRGLQLLFYSVGIGQISSEVPQNLSASRPQDRQFILSSKKLLLSDSGFYLCAWSVRTGVSEQYFGPGTRLTVT.

The chain links TRBV24-1 to TRBJ2-3; no definite D call. V lost 0 bases and J lost 2, with 8 bases in between. This CDR3 comprises 15 residues. Germline CDR1 reads KGHDR; CDR2 reads SFDVKD. In nucleotides, the CDR3 is TGTGCCACCAGTGATTTGCAGACTCCCACAGATACGCAGTATTTT. It translates to CATSDLQTPTDTQYF.

This clone was recorded only once. This chain connects TRBV18 to TRBJ2-3; 11 nucleotides match TRBD2. Germline values: CDR1 KGHSH, CDR2 LQKENI. The J segment lost 2 bases and the V segment lost 2 bases, leaving 3 bases of the junction unmatched. This CDR3 region has 16 residues. The CDR3 region is CASSPGLAGYTDTQYF. Written as DNA, the CDR3 is TGTGCCAGCTCACCAGGACTAGCGGGCTACACAGATACGCAGTATTTT. The entire variable domain, with the rest obtained from reference TRBV18 and TRBJ2-3, is as follows: NAGVMQNPRHLVRRRGQEARLRCSPMKGHSHVYWYRQLPEEGLKFMVYLQKENIIDESGMPKERFSAEFPKEGPSILRIQQVVRGDSAAYFCASSPGLAGYTDTQYFGPGTRLTVL.

The gene calls are TRBV27 and TRBJ1-2, with TRBD1 matching over 9 bases. In germline, CDR1 is MNHEY, CDR2 SMNVEV (reference sequence). This CDR3 region has 15 residues. V gave up 5 bases and J gave up 7 bases; unmatched junction bases: 11. CDR3 sequence: CASSPTGTGISGYTF. The CDR3 DNA is TGTGCCAGCAGTCCAACCGGGACAGGGATAAGTGGCTACACCTTC.